A single sample gave rise to the 22 T cell receptor beta chains below, sequenced in a study of cytomegalovirus exposure and HLA in healthy donors. This PCR relied on a set of 60 Vbeta primers and 13 Jbeta primers. TCRdb's copy holds only in-frame clones and misses some; the assay was immunoSEQ multiplex PCR. The data contain about 190,000 clones, about 89% of them seen just once; the ten biggest clones take up about 1.2%. Sequenced sample: PBMCs. Every receptor here comes from a man younger than 40 in good health and CMV-seronegative.

J is TRBJ1-6 and V is TRBV25-1, with TRBD1 as a possible D gene (6 bases). V gave up 1 base and J gave up 10 bases, with 14 bases separating them. CDR1 MGHDK and CDR2 SYGVNS come from the germline V gene. This CDR3 has 15 residues. CDR3 sequence: CASSEFEGEVSPLHF. The CDR3 DNA reads TGTGCCAGCAGTGAATTTGAGGGGGAAGTATCACCCCTCCACTTT.

This chain uses TRBV21-1 with TRBJ2-5; whether TRBD2, the table's D call, matches the DNA was not checked. TRBV21-1 is a known pseudogene. The CDR3 consists of 17 residues. CDR3 DNA: TGTGCCAGCAGCAAAGTGCCTAGCGGGGGAACGGGGGAGACCCAGTACTTC. Its protein product is CASSKVPSGGTGETQYF.

This chain links TRBV25-1 with TRBJ2-5; 7 nucleotides line up with TRBD2. Germline lookup yields CDR1 MGHDK and CDR2 SYGVNS. After removal of 10 bases from V and 4 bases from J, the junction contained 6 bases not matched to a gene. The CDR3 has 12 amino acids. This CDR3 reads CATRDYAETQYF. The CDR3 DNA sequence: TGTGCCACCCGGGACTACGCAGAGACCCAGTACTTC.

V gene TRBV27 combines with J gene TRBJ2-7; D is perhaps TRBD2 (7 bases). V was shortened by 0 bases and J by 7 bases, with 16 bases between the two germline ends. CDR1 is MNHEY and CDR2 is SMNVEV in the germline V gene (reference sequence). The length of the CDR3 is 15 residues. In nucleotides, the CDR3 is TGTGCCAGCAGTTTATCAGGCAGGGGAGCGGGAGAGCAGTACTTC. This gives the protein CASSLSGRGAGEQYF.

The chain is built from TRBV7-9 and TRBJ1-1, with TRBD1 as a possible D gene (5 bases). Germline V gene lookup returns CDR1 SEHNR and CDR2 FQNEAQ (reference sequence). With 4 bases removed from V and 0 bases from J, the gap between germline ends came to 18 bases. The CDR3 spans 17 residues. CDR3 protein: CASSSEVWGTVNTEAFF. CDR3 DNA sequence: TGTGCCAGCAGCTCTGAGGTTTGGGGGACTGTGAACACTGAAGCTTTCTTT.

The chain recombines TRBV2 with TRBJ2-7; TRBD2 might be the D (6 bases). Trimming pared 11 bases from V and 7 bases from J, leaving 15 bases between. Germline V gene lookup returns CDR1 SNHLY and CDR2 FYNNEI. This CDR3 has 11 residues. The CDR3 coding sequence is TGTGCCGGACGACTAGGTGGGGAGCAGTACTTC. This translates into CAGRLGGEQYF.

The chain joins TRBV7-9 to TRBJ1-4; D ambiguous. Trimming took 5 bases from V and 6 from J, leaving 13 bases between them. The germline gives CDR1 SEHNR, CDR2 FQNEAQ (reference sequence). This CDR3 is 14 amino acids long. This chain's CDR3 is CASSPEVRDEKLFF. DNA of the CDR3: TGTGCCAGCAGCCCCGAGGTGCGGGATGAAAAACTGTTTTTT.

This chain connects TRBV5-1 to TRBJ2-7, with 7 bases fitting TRBD1. Germline CDR1 reads SGHRS; CDR2 reads YFSETQ. The CDR3 loop spans 13 amino acids. The V segment lost 0 bases and the J segment 9 bases; nucleotides outside the gene matches: 6. CDR3: CASSLGQGLGQYF. The CDR3 DNA reads as TGCGCCAGCAGCTTGGGACAGGGTTTAGGGCAGTACTTC.

V and J are TRBV11-2 and TRBJ1-1, with D perhaps matching TRBD1 (5 bases). V lost 2 bases and J lost 4, with 11 bases in between. CDR3 length: 14 residues. Germline loops: CDR1 SGHAT, CDR2 FQNNGV. CDR3 residues: CASSLFGGGTEAFF. CDR3 nucleotides: TGTGCCAGCAGCTTATTCGGGGGTGGCACTGAAGCTTTCTTT.

V and J are TRBV19 and TRBJ1-3; 7 bases fit TRBD1. CDR3 length equals 14 residues. V lost 9 bases and J lost 3; bases outside the gene matches: 8. Germline V gene sequence: CDR1 LNHDA, CDR2 SQIVND (reference sequence). CDR3 DNA: TGTGCCAGCAGAGACAGGGCGGGTGGAAACACCATATATTTT. Encoded protein: CASRDRAGGNTIYF.

The CDR3 loop is CASSPSSGGTSDTQYF. DNA for the CDR3: TGCGCCAGCAGCCCTTCCTCCGGGGGGACCTCAGATACGCAGTATTTT. This chain joins TRBV4-3 and TRBJ2-3, with TRBD2 identical over 7 bases. V lost 4 bases, J lost 4 bases, and 11 bases stayed unmatched. The CDR3 contains 16 residues. From germline, CDR1 is LGHNA and CDR2 YSLEER.

This rearrangement joins TRBV28 to TRBJ2-2, with D possibly matching TRBD1 (6 bases). The V and J ends lost 4 bases and 5 bases respectively, with 20 bases between them. The germline V gene encodes CDR1 MDHEN and CDR2 SYDVKM. This CDR3 spans 17 amino acids. CDR3 in DNA: TGTGCCAGCAGTTCCATTCCCCGACAGGTTCTTACCGGGGAGCTGTTTTTT. Translation: CASSSIPRQVLTGELFF.

The chain links TRBV6-1 to TRBJ1-6, with 7 bases fitting TRBD1. The germline V gene encodes CDR1 MNHNS and CDR2 SASEGT. This CDR3 has 15 residues. The J segment lost 3 bases and the V segment lost 11 bases, leaving 10 bases of the junction unmatched. This CDR3 reads CAAQGSSIYNSPLHF. The CDR3 nucleotides read TGTGCCGCACAGGGGTCCTCGATCTATAATTCACCCCTCCACTTT.

This chain uses TRBV2 with TRBJ1-4, with TRBD1 as a possible D gene (6 bases). Germline V gene sequence: CDR1 SNHLY, CDR2 FYNNEI. V lost 5 bases and J lost 3, with 13 bases in between. The CDR3 covers 15 residues. The CDR3 region is CASSLYRVPNEKLFF. The CDR3 region has the DNA TGTGCCAGCAGTTTATACAGGGTTCCTAATGAAAAACTGTTTTTT.

The V and J genes are TRBV6-1 and TRBJ2-3; 8 bases agree with TRBD2. This CDR3 spans 14 amino acids. Per germline, CDR1 MNHNS and CDR2 SASEGT. V shed 7 bases, J shed 5 bases, and the junction held 8 bases outside the gene matches. The CDR3 protein is CASIASGSRDTQYF. CDR3 sequence (DNA): TGTGCCAGCATCGCAAGCGGGAGTAGAGATACGCAGTATTTT.

The genes are TRBV10-3 and TRBJ2-1; 8 bases fit TRBD2. The length of the CDR3 is 16 residues. Germline V gives CDR1 ENHRY, CDR2 SYGVKD. With 2 bases clipped from V and 4 bases from J, the junction kept 7 bases outside the gene matches. CDR3 in amino acids: CAISEPTSEVYNEQFF. The CDR3 coding sequence is TGTGCCATCAGTGAGCCGACTAGCGAGGTATACAATGAGCAGTTCTTC.

This chain joins TRBV14 and TRBJ1-2; 7 positions match TRBD1. The V gene end was trimmed by 3 bases and the J gene end by 2 bases; junction bases not matched to a gene: 9. The length of the CDR3 is 16 residues. Germline V gene sequence: CDR1 SGHDN, CDR2 FVKESK. The CDR3 nucleotides read TGTGCCAGCAGCCAGGGGTCACAGGGGAGGAACTATGGCTACACCTTC. Translated: CASSQGSQGRNYGYTF.

The chain recombines TRBV5-1 with TRBJ2-7, with 8 bases identical to TRBD1. The V gene's germline CDR1 is SGHRS and CDR2 YFSETQ. This CDR3 region has 14 residues. The V segment lost 5 bases and the J segment 2 bases; nucleotides outside the gene matches: 6. DNA for the CDR3: TGCGCCAGCAGGCCGTGGGGACAGGCCTACGAGCAGTACTTC. This gives the protein CASRPWGQAYEQYF.

V is TRBV18 and J is TRBJ1-2, with 7 bases fitting TRBD1. Germline CDR1 KGHSH, CDR2 LQKENI. The CDR3 spans 16 residues. V lost 3 bases to trimming and J lost 3 bases; unmatched junction nucleotides: 10. The CDR3 nucleotides read TGTGCCAGCTCACCCGTCAGACAGGGAGAAGACTATGGCTACACCTTC. Protein sequence: CASSPVRQGEDYGYTF.

This chain uses TRBV5-6 with TRBJ2-3; 8 nucleotides line up with TRBD2. The CDR3 is made up of 14 amino acids. Trimming cost V 3 bases and J 1 base; bases outside gene matches: 1. Germline-derived CDR1 and CDR2 are SGHDT and YYEEEE. CDR3 DNA sequence: TGTGCCAGCAGCTCGCGGGAGGGCACAGATACGCAGTATTTT. It codes for CASSSREGTDTQYF.

This clone was seen more than once but under ten times. V usage is TRBV27 and J usage is TRBJ2-2; TRBD1 matches at 9 bases. CDR1 MNHEY and CDR2 SMNVEV come from the germline V gene (reference sequence). The CDR3 runs 14 residues. The V gene end was trimmed by 7 bases and the J gene end by 7 bases; junction bases not matched to a gene: 7. The CDR3 spells CASTHRGQGGELFF. CDR3 sequence (DNA): TGTGCCAGCACACACAGGGGGCAGGGCGGGGAGCTGTTTTTT.

This sequence joins TRBV6-5 and TRBJ2-1; 8 nucleotides line up with TRBD2. V lost 0 bases, J lost 8 bases, and 9 bases stayed unmatched. Germline V gene data show CDR1 as MNHEY and CDR2 as SVGAGI. This CDR3 is built from 16 residues. The CDR3: CASSYSAGGVEHEQFF. The CDR3, as DNA: TGTGCCAGCAGTTACTCGGCCGGGGGGGTCGAGCATGAGCAGTTCTTC.